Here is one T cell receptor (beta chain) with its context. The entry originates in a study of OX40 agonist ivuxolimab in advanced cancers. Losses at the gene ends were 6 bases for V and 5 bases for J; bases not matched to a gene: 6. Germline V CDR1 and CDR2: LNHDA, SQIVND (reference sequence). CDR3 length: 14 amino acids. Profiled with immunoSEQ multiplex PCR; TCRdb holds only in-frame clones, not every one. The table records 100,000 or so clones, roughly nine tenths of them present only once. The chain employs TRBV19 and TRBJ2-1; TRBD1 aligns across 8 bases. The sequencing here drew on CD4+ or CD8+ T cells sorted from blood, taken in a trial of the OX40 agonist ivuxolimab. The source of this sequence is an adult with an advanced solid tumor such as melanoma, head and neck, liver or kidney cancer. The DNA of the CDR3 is TGTGCCAGTAGGGACAGGGCCAGAAACAATGAGCAGTTCTTC. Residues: CASRDRARNNEQFF.